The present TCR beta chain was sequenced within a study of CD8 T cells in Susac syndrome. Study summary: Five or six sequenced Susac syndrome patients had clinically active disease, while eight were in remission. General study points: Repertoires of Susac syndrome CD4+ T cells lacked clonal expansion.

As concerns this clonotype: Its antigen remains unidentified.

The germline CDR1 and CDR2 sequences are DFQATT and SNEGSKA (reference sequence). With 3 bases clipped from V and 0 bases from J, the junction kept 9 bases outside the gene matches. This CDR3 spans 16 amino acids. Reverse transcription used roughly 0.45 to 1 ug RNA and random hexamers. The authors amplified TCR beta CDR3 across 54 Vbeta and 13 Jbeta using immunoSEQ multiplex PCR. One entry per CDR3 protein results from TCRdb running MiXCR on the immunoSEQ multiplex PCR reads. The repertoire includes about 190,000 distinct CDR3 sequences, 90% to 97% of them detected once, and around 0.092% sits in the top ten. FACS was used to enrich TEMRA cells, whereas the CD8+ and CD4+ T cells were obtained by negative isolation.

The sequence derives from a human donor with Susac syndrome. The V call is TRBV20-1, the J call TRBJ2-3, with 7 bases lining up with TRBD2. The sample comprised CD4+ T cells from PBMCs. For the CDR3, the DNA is TGCAGTGCTAGCAAAGAGCGGGGAATGAGCACAGATACGCAGTATTTT. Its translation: CSASKERGMSTDTQYF.